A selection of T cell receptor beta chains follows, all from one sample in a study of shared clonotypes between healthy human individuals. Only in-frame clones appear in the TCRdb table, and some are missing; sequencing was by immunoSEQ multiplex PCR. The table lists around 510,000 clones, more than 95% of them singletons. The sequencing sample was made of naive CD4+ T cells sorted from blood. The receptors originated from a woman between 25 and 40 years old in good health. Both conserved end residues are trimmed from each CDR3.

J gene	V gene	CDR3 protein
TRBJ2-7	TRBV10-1	ASSVGSGPTYEQY
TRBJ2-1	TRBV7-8	ASRQTGTSGHNEQF
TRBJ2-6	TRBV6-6	ASSSIASGANVLT
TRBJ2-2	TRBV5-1	ASSLIGTANTGELF
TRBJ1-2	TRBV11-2	ASSLERKDSYGYT
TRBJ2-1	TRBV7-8	ASSTRSNEQF
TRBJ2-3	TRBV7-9	ASRSPMGQRSDTQY
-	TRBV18	ASSLEGLAVEQY
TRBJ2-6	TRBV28	ASITTGVPGANVLT
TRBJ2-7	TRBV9	ASSFGGVSYEQY
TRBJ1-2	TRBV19	ASSITHQGEGGYT
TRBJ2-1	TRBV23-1	ASSQPRSQRGKQF
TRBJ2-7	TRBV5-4	ASSLDGRGLYEQY
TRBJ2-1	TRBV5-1	ASSFRGLAGGGAENEQF
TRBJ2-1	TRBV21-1	ASSKVAGESSYNEQF
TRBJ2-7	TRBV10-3	AISESEGRKGSYEQY
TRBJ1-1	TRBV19	ASSMGGAPEAF
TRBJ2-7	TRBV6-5	ASRPYSDTEQY
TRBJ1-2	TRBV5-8	ASSKTPWAGYT
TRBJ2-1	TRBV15	ATTSLGSSYNEQF
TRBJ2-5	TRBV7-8	ASSFRGGRVETQY
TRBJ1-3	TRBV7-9	AIPPGAGNGNTIY
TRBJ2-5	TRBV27	ATQETQY
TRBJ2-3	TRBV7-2	ASSQGGRKITDTQY
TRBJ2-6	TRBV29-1	SVGTGTTSGANVLT
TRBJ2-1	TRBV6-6	ASHRQGKGEQF
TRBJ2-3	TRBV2	ASRRRDTSTDTQY
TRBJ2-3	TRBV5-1	ASKGLAGGTDTQY
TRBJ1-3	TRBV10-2	ASSDYSGNTIY